This T cell receptor (beta chain) was retrieved from a study of T-cell memory formation after mild COVID-19. This clonotype was observed many times. No antigen is known for it. The germline V and J ends were trimmed by 3 bases and 2 bases, with 12 bases remaining between them. This CDR3 has 14 residues. Germline V gene data show CDR1 as SGHKS and CDR2 as YYEKEE (reference sequence). Study conclusions and caveats: Clones contracting across day 15 to 85 had a balanced CD4/CD8 profile; later expanding clones leaned CD4+.

TCRdb passed the 5' RACE reads through MiXCR, listing each CDR3 protein once. The sample has 30,000 to 35,000 distinct CDR3 sequences, under 25% seen once. The chain is built from TRBV5-5 and TRBJ2-7; the D gene is possibly TRBD1 (6 bases). The sequenced material came from PBMCs or a T cell subset sorted from them (not recorded which). This clonotype originated in an adult who had mild COVID-19 (a few samples of this study predate the infection). Cell type and time point are not known. The CDR3 region has the DNA TGTGCCAGCAGCTATTGGCAGGGGACCTACGAGCAGTACTTC. Translated: CASSYWQGTYEQYF.